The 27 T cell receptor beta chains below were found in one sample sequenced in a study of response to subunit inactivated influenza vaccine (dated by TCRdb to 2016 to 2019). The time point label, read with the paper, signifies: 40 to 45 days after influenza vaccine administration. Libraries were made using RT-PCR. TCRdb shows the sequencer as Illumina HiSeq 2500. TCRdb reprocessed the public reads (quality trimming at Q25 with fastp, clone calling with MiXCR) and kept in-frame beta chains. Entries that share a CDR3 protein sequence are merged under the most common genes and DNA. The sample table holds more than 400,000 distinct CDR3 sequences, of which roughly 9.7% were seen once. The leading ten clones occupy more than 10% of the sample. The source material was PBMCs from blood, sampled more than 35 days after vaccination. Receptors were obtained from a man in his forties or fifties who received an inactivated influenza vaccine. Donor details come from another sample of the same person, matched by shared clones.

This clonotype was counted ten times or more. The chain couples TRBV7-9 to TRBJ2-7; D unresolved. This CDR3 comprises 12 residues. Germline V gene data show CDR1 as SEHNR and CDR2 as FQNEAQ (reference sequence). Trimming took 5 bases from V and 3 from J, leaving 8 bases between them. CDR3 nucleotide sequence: TGTGCCAGCAGCCCGTCGGGCTACGAGCAGTACTTC. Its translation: CASSPSGYEQYF.

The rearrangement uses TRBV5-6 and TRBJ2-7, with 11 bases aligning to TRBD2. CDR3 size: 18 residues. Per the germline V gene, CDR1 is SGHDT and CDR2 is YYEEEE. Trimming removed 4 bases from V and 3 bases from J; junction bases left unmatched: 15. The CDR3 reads CASSPAGQGLAGGYEQYF. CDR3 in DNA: TGTGCCAGCAGCCCCGCAGGACAGGGGCTAGCGGGAGGCTACGAGCAGTACTTC.

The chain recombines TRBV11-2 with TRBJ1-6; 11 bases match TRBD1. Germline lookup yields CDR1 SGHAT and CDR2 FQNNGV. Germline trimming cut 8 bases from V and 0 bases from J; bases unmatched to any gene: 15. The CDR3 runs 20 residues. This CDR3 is CASARVWGQGGLSYNSPLHF. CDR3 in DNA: TGTGCCAGCGCAAGAGTGTGGGGACAGGGGGGGCTCTCCTATAATTCACCCCTCCACTTT.

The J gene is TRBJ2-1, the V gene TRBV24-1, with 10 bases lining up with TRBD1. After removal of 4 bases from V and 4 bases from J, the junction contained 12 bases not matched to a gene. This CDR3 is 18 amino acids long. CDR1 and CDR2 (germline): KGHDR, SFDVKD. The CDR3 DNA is TGTGCCACCAGTGAGGAAAGACAGGGGGCATGGGATTACAATGAGCAGTTCTTC. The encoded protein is CATSEERQGAWDYNEQFF.

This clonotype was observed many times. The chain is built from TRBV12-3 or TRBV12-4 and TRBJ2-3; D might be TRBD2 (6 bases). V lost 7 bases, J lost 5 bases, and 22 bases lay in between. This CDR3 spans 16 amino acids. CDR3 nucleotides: TGTGCCAGCACTCGATTGGTAGCGAGGAGGGGAGATACGCAGTATTTT. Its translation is CASTRLVARRGDTQYF.

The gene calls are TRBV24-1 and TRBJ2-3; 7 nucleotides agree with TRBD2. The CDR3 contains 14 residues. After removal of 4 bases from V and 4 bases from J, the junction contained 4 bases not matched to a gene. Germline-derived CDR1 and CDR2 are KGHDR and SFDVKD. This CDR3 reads CATSESGIADTQYF. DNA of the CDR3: TGTGCCACCAGTGAGAGCGGGATTGCAGATACGCAGTATTTT.

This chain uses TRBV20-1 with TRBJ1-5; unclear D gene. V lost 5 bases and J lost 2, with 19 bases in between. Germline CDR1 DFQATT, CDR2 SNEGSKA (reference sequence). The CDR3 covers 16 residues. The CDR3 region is CSAAAGRERGNQPQHF. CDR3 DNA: TGCAGTGCTGCGGCGGGTCGTGAAAGGGGCAATCAGCCCCAGCATTTT.

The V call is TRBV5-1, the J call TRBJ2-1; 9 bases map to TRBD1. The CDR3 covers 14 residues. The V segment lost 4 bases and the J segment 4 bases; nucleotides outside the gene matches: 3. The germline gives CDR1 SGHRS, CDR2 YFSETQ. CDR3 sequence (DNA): TGCGCCAGCAGCAAAGGACAGGGGTACAATGAGCAGTTCTTC. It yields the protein CASSKGQGYNEQFF. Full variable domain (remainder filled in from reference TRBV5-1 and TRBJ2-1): KAGVTQTPRYLIKTRGQQVTLSCSPISGHRSVSWYQQTPGQGLQFLFEYFSETQRNKGNFPGRFSGRQFSNSRSEMNVSTLELGDSALYLCASSKGQGYNEQFFGPGTRLTVL.

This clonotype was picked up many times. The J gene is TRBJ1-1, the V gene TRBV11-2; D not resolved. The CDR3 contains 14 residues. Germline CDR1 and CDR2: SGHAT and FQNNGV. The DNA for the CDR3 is TGTGCTATCAGCTCCGGACCGTTTGTGACTGAAGCTTTCTTT. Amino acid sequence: CAISSGPFVTEAFF.

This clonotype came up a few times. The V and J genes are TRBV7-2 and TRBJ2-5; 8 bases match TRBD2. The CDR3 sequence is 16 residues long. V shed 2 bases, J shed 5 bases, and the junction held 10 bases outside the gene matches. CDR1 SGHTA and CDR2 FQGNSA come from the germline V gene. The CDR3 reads CASSLSGGLAPETQYF. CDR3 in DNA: TGTGCCAGCAGCTTAAGCGGGGGCCTAGCCCCGGAGACCCAGTACTTC.

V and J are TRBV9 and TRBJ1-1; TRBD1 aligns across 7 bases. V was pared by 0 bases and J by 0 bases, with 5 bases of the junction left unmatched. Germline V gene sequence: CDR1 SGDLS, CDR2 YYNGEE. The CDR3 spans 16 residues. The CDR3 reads CASSVVGGTVNTEAFF. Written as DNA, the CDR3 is TGTGCCAGCAGCGTAGTAGGGGGGACAGTGAACACTGAAGCTTTCTTT.

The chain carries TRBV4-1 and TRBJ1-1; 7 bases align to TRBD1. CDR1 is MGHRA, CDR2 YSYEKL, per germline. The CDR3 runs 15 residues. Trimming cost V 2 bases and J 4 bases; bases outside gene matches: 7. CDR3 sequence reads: CASSQNGQVGTEAFF. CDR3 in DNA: TGCGCCAGCAGCCAAAACGGACAGGTGGGCACTGAAGCTTTCTTT.

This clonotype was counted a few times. The CDR3 sequence is CASSGTGQITEAFF. DNA for the CDR3: TGCGCCAGCAGCGGGACGGGACAGATCACTGAAGCTTTCTTT. The chain employs TRBV5-1 and TRBJ1-1, with 7 bases matching TRBD1. The V gene's germline CDR1 is SGHRS and CDR2 YFSETQ. V gave up 4 bases and J gave up 4 bases; unmatched junction bases: 7. The CDR3 covers 14 residues.

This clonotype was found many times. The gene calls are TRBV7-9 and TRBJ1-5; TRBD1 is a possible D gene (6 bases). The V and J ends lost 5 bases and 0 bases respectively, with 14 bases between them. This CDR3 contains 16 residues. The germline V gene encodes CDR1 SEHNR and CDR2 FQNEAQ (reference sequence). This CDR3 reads CASSPLDSYSNQPQHF. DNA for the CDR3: TGTGCCAGCAGCCCCTTGGACAGTTATAGCAATCAGCCCCAGCATTTT. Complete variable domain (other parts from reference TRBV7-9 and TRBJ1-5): DTGVSQNPRHKITKRGQNVTFRCDPISEHNRLYWYRQTLGQGPEFLTYFQNEAQLEKSRLLSDRFSAERPKGSFSTLEIQRTEQGDSAMYLCASSPLDSYSNQPQHFGDGTRLSIL.

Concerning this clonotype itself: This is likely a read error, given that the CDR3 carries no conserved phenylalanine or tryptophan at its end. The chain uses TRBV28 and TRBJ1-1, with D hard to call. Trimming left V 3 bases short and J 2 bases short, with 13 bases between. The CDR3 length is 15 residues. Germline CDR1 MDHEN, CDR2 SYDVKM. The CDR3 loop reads CASSFFREANTEAFL. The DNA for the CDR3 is TGTGCCAGCAGTTTCTTCCGGGAAGCTAACACTGAAGCTTTCTTA.

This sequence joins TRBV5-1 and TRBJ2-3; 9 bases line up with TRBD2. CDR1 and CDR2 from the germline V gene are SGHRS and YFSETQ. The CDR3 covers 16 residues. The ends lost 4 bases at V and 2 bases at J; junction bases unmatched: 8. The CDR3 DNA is TGCGCCAGCAGCCCAGATATAGCGGGAGCCACAGATACGCAGTATTTT. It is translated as CASSPDIAGATDTQYF. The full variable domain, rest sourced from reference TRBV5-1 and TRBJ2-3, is KAGVTQTPRYLIKTRGQQVTLSCSPISGHRSVSWYQQTPGQGLQFLFEYFSETQRNKGNFPGRFSGRQFSNSRSEMNVSTLELGDSALYLCASSPDIAGATDTQYFGPGTRLTVL.

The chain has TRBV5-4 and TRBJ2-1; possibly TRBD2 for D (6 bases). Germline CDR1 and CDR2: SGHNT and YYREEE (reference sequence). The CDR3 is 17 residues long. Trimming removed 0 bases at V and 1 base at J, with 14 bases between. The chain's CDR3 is CASSLGPEGRSYNEQFF. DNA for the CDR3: TGTGCCAGCAGCTTGGGCCCGGAGGGACGGTCCTACAATGAGCAGTTCTTC.

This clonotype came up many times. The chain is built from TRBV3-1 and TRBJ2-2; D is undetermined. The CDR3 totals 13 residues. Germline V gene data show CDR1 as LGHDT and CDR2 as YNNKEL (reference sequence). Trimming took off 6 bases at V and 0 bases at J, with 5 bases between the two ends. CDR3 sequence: CASSYTNTGELFF. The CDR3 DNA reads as TGTGCCAGCAGTTATACGAACACCGGGGAGCTGTTTTTT.

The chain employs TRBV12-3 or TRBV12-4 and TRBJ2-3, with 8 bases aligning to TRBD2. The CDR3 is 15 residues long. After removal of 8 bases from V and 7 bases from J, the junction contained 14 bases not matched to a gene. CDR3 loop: CASGWGGGTLNTQYF. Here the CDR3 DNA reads TGTGCCAGCGGCTGGGGCGGGGGGACCCTGAATACGCAGTATTTT.

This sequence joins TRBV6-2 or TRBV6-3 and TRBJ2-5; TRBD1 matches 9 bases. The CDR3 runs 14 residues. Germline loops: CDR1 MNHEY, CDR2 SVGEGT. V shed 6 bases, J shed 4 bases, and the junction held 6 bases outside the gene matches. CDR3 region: CASSRQGERETQYF. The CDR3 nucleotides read TGTGCCAGCAGCCGACAGGGGGAGCGAGAGACCCAGTACTTC.

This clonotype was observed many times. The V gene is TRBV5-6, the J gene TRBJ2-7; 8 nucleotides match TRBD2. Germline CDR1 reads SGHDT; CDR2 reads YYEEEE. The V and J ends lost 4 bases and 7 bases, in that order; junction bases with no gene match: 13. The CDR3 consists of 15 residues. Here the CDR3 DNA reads TGTGCCAGCAGCCCCGACCCGGGAGGGAGCCTGGAGCAGTACTTC. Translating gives CASSPDPGGSLEQYF.

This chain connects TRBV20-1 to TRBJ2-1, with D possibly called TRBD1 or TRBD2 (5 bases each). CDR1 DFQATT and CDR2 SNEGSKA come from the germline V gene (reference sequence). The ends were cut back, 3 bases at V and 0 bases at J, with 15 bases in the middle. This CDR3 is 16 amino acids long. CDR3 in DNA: TGCAGTGCTAGTATTGAGGGACCGCTCTCCTACAATGAGCAGTTCTTC. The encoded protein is CSASIEGPLSYNEQFF.

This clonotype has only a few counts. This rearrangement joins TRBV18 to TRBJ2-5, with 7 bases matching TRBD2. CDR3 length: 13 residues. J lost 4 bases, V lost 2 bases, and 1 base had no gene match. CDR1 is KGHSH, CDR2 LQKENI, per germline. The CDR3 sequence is CASSPSGGETQYF. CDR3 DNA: TGTGCCAGCTCACCATCGGGGGGAGAGACCCAGTACTTC.

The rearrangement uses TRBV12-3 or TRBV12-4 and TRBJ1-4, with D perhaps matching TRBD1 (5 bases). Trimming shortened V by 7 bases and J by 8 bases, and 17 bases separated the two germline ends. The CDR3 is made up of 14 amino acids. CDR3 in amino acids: CASNQGRRGEKLFF. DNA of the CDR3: TGTGCCAGCAATCAGGGCAGGAGAGGAGAAAAACTGTTTTTT.

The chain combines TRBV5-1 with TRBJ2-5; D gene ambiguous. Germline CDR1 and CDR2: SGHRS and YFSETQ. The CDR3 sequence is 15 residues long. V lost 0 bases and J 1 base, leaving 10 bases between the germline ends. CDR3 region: CASSLEPNIQETQYF. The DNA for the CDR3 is TGCGCCAGCAGCTTGGAACCAAATATCCAAGAGACCCAGTACTTC.

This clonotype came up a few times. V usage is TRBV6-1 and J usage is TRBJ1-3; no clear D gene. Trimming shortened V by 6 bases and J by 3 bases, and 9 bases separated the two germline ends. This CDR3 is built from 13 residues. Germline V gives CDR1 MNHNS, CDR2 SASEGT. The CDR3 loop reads CASSSLSGNTIYF. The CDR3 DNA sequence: TGTGCCAGCAGCTCCCTCAGTGGAAACACCATATATTTT.

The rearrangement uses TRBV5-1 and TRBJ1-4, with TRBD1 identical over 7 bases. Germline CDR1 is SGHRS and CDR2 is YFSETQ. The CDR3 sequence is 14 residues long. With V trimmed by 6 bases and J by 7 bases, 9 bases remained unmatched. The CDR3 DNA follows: TGCGCCAGCAACACCGGGACAGTCGCTGAAAAACTGTTTTTT. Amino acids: CASNTGTVAEKLFF.